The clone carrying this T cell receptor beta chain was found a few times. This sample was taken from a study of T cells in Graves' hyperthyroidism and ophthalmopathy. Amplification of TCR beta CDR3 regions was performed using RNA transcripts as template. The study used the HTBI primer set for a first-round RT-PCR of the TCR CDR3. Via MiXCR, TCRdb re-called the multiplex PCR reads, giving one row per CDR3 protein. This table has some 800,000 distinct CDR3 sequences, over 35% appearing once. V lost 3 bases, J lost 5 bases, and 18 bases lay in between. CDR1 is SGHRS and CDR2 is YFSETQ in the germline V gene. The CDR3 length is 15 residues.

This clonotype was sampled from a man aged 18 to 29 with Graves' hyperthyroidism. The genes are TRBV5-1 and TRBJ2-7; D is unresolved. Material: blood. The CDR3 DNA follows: TGCGCCAGCAGCTCGATTGACCCTACGGTCCACGAGCAGTACTTC. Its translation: CASSSIDPTVHEQYF.